These T cell receptor beta chains were read from a single sample in a study of T cell repertoires in cytomegalovirus infection. In TCRdb, the reads were re-called with MiXCR into one record per CDR3 protein. This table has a few hundred thousand distinct CDR3 sequences, under 20% appearing once. Sequenced input: PBMCs. The receptors derive from a human donor in good health (CMV status not recorded). Some clones in this sample may be carry-over from other donors' samples. The CDR3 runs from the conserved cysteine through the conserved F or W. D genes are given only for firm matches. Size is stated for part of the rows, as once, few or many counts, or as a class when the clone is expanded.

j_call d_call clone_size v_call cdr3_aa cdr3_nt
TRBJ1-4 NA NA TRBV7-9 CASSTPREGGEKLFF TGTGCCAGCAGCACCCCCCGAGAGGGGGGTGAAAAACTGTTTTTT
TRBJ2-2 TRBD1 many TRBV7-9 CASSLDRNYANTGELFF TGTGCCAGCAGCTTGGACAGGAATTACGCGAACACCGGGGAGCTGTTTTTT
TRBJ2-1 NA few TRBV5-1 CASSLAPGNEQFF TGCGCCAGCAGCTTGGCCCCGGGCAATGAGCAGTTCTTC
TRBJ1-2 NA NA TRBV4-1 CASSQEVRGVGYTF TGCGCCAGCAGCCAAGAAGTTCGAGGGGTAGGCTACACCTTC
TRBJ1-4 NA few TRBV20-1 CSAPQSGYEKLFF TGCAGTGCTCCTCAGTCTGGGTATGAAAAACTGTTTTTT
TRBJ2-7 TRBD1 NA TRBV5-6 CASSLKSGTGHDEQYF TGTGCCAGCAGCCTGAAGTCGGGGACAGGTCACGACGAGCAGTACTTC
TRBJ1-6 NA NA TRBV20-1 CSARGRQDSSYNSPLHF TGCAGTGCTAGGGGCCGACAGGACAGCTCCTATAATTCACCCCTCCACTTT
TRBJ2-1 TRBD1 many TRBV12-5 CASGLGVTGGFKQFF TGTGCTAGTGGTTTGGGCGTGACAGGGGGTTTCAAGCAGTTCTTC
TRBJ1-4 NA many TRBV25-1 CASSELEGALFF TGTGCCAGCAGTGAATTAGAAGGGGCACTGTTTTTT
TRBJ2-2 NA NA TRBV5-4 CDSSFSPRRELFF TGTGACAGCAGCTTCTCTCCAAGAAGGGAGCTGTTTTTT
TRBJ2-2 NA NA TRBV7-8 CASSFDREAGELFF TGTGCCAGCAGCTTCGACCGTGAGGCCGGGGAGCTGTTTTTT
TRBJ1-2 NA few TRBV7-9 CASSLVQSYTF TGTGCCAGCAGCTTAGTCCAAAGCTACACCTTC
TRBJ2-3 NA few TRBV4-1 CASSQRTPGADTQYF TGCGCCAGCAGCCAAAGGACCCCGGGGGCAGATACGCAGTATTTT
TRBJ2-7 NA many TRBV28 CASSPTSMYEQYF TGTGCCAGCAGTCCTACGTCTATGTACGAGCAGTACTTC
TRBJ2-3 NA few TRBV12-3/TRBV12-4 CASSLGERDTQYF TGTGCCAGCAGTTTGGGGGAAAGGGATACGCAGTATTTT
TRBJ2-3 NA many TRBV7-2 CASSPRGSTDTQYF TGTGCCAGCAGCCCCCGGGGGAGCACAGATACGCAGTATTTT